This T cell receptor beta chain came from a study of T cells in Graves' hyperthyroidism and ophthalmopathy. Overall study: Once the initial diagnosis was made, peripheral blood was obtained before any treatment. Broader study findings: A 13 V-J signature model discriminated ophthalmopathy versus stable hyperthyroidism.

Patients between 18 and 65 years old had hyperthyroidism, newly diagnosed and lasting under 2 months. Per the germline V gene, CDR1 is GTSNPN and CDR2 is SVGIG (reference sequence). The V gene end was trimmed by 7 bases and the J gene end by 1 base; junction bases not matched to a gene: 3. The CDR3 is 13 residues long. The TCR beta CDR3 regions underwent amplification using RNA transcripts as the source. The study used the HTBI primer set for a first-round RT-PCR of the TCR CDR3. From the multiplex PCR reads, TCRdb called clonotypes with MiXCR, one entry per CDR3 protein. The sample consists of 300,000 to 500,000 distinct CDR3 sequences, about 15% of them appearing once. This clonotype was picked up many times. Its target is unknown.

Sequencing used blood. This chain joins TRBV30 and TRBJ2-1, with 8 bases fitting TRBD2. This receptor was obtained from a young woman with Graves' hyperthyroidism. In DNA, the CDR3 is TGTGCCTTCGCGGGAGGTTCCTACAATGAGCAGTTCTTC. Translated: CAFAGGSYNEQFF.